The text below deals with one T cell receptor beta chain. Participant ages covered about 18 to 89 years across 24 US areas. Two negative PCRs, clearance, or symptom resolution had been documented for recovered Cohort 3 donors. Sequenced by immunoSEQ multiplex PCR; TCRdb stores in-frame clones only, minus some. Here the sample spans around 130,000 clones, about four fifths being singletons. This sample is drawn from a study of blood T cell repertoires in COVID-19. The overall study: COVID-19 samples from acute and convalescent phases originated in the United States, Italy and Spain.

Germline CDR1 GTSNPN, CDR2 SVGIG (reference sequence). Trimming removed 1 base at V and 3 bases at J, with 6 bases between. This CDR3 has 12 residues. This TCR was recovered from a woman aged 25 to 39 who had recovered from COVID-19. Sequences were obtained from PBMCs or T cells enriched from blood (not recorded which). The chain links TRBV30 to TRBJ1-1; D not certain. The CDR3 region is CAWSDGDTEAFF. CDR3 nucleotides: TGTGCCTGGAGTGACGGGGACACTGAAGCTTTCTTT.